Detailed here is one TCR beta chain. Its specificity is unknown. This record belongs to a study of lymphopenia after photon versus proton radiotherapy. Study-level findings and limits: Better survival with proton therapy was suggested as possible, not demonstrated.

Some clones are missing from TCRdb's copy, which holds only in-frame ones; the method was immunoSEQ multiplex PCR. The table lists about 14,000 clones, approximately 80% of them singletons. This receptor was taken from a man aged 45-65 years with gastric cancer. Sequences were derived from peripheral blood, sampled from a patient treated with photon-based radiotherapy.

The CDR3: CASSTGQGNSPLHF. In nucleotides, the CDR3 is TGTGCCAGCAGTACAGGACAGGGCAATTCACCCCTCCACTTT. The V gene is TRBV27, the J gene TRBJ1-6; TRBD1 matches 8 bases. V lost 5 bases to trimming and J lost 7 bases; unmatched junction nucleotides: 4. The CDR3 totals 14 residues. Germline V lookup: CDR1 MNHEY, CDR2 SMNVEV (reference sequence).